The TCR beta chain described here comes from a study of shared T cell receptors in the human thymus. Profiled with immunoSEQ multiplex PCR; TCRdb holds only in-frame clones, not every one. Here the sample spans 65,000 to 70,000 clones, about 95% being singletons. Germline-derived CDR1 and CDR2 are MNHEY and SMNVEV (reference sequence). Trimming removed 3 bases at V and 6 bases at J, with 17 bases between. The CDR3 is 15 residues long. The chain carries TRBV27 and TRBJ1-2; D is unclear. Sequencing input: thymocytes. The sequence was collected from a human donor. DNA for the CDR3: TGTGCCAGCAGTTTCGCCCCTGGGTCACCTCATGGCTACACCTTC. It codes for CASSFAPGSPHGYTF.